A single TCR beta chain is shown here with its context. There is no known antigen for this receptor. No base qualities exist here, and no much larger clone lies one base off it. Measured from the cysteine to the phenylalanine, the CDR3 is 15 residues long. CDR3 DNA only is kept here, 45 bases in frame from base 1. CDR1 is given as LNHDA and CDR2 as SQIVND, both from the germline V gene (reference sequence). The junction carries 20 bases between V and J, which are trimmed by 3 bases and 9 bases respectively. Each collaborating institution followed its own protocols to collect whole blood in K2EDTA tubes. For TCRbeta analysis, collaborators shipped samples in one of three forms: frozen whole blood, isolated PBMCs, or DNA extracted from either of those sample types. This sample stems from a study of blood T cell repertoires in COVID-19 (dated by TCRdb to about 2020). General notes on the study: Collaborator samples came from the United States, Italy and Spain and covered acute and convalescent phases of COVID-19. The prospective study material was composed of cDNA or gDNA derived from T cells, B-cell-depleted T cells, or PBMCs. Subjects who had been exposed to COVID-19, were actively infected with it, or had recovered from it provided the deeply sampled blood TCRbeta repertoires that made up the dataset. The repertoires were made available in a free public database intended to serve as a resource for research on the immune response to SARS-CoV-2. Samples came from the ongoing ImmuneRACE study (first 160 participants) plus 1,254 subjects from 6 global collaborators. A de-identified subject ID, COVID-19 status, age in years and sex were almost always included in the sample metadata. HLA class I and class II types, where available, came from metadata supplied by the sample provider rather than from assay-based typing.

The immunoSEQ Assay, a bias-controlled multiplex PCR, was used to amplify TCRbeta CDR3 regions from genomic DNA. In the paper's pipeline: The number of nucleated cells in each sample was estimated from the amplification of reference gene primers within the assay. To quantify the absolute abundance of each unique TCRbeta CDR3 rearrangement, sequence reads were collapsed and filtered. For each sample, productive Simpson clonality was calculated as the square root of Simpson's diversity index over productive rearrangements. TCRdb stores this immuneACCESS table with in-frame sequences only. Part of the clones is absent; in the studies checked, under half of the shortfall reflects unresolved V genes, and no reason is known for the rest. V, J and clone size are those of that table, while D and trimming were read from the DNA. This sample is represented by approximately 130,000 clones; 70% to 90% of them were singletons. 7.6% of the sample lies in the top ten.

Overall study results and their limits: How much clinical and demographic metadata was included differed by source and by participant, and the metadata was provided uncurated.

Specimen: peripheral blood. This TCR derives from a man aged 50 to 59 with acute or convalescent COVID-19. Recombination joined TRBV19 with TRBJ1-2; D gene: possibly TRBD1, on 5 matching bases. The DNA sequence follows: TGTGCCAGTAGTATTCAAGGAGGATTTCGGGGGAGCTACACCTTC. It is translated as CASSIQGGFRGSYTF.